This T cell receptor beta chain was recovered during a study of cytomegalovirus exposure and HLA in healthy donors. Points from the study as a whole: The majority of TCR sequences were rare, yet some public TCRs appeared in many donors.

The CDR3 contains 18 residues. In the PCR, 60 Vbeta and 13 Jbeta primers were used. The protocol was immunoSEQ multiplex PCR, while the TCRdb copy is restricted to in-frame clones and leaves out a portion. Of about 170,000 clones listed, around 79% are singletons. Each donor was healthy, and each was a bone marrow donor. Details on this clone: The antigen is undetermined.

The source material was PBMCs. The chain recombines TRBV21-1 with TRBJ1-2; no DNA check was done on the table's D call, TRBD1. TRBV21-1 is described as a pseudogene. The TCR originated in a woman between 50 and 59 years old in good health and CMV-seropositive. The CDR3, as DNA: TGTGCCAGCAGCAAAGTCCAGGTTTCAGGGACAACTAACTATGGCTACACCTTC. It is translated as CASSKVQVSGTTNYGYTF.